The entry below describes one TCR beta chain. What this receptor recognizes is not known. No base quality information exists; no much larger clone differs at one position. TCRbeta CDR3 regions were sequenced with the immunoSEQ Assay. After extraction, genomic DNA underwent amplification by bias-controlled multiplex PCR, followed by high-throughput sequencing. On the study's bioinformatics: To quantify the absolute abundance of each unique TCRbeta CDR3 region, sequences were collapsed and filtered. T cell fraction was estimated by normalization of TCRbeta template counts to usable DNA, with usable DNA being measured through amplification of reference genes present in all nucleated cells. Repertoire TCRs were annotated as SARS-CoV-2-specific when V gene, CDR3 amino acid sequence and J gene were exactly matched to a known reactive TCR set. The reference SARS-CoV-2 TCR set was derived from MIRA and filtered for enrichment in COVID-19-positive ImmuneCODE repertoires, a step that removed public or cross-reactive TCRs. Based on the MIRA antigens, annotated TCRs were further analysed at the level of specific ORF or position within ORF. Depth was the summed frequency of annotated unique rearrangements, while breadth was defined as annotated unique rearrangements over total unique productive rearrangements. Group comparisons of TCR breadth used two-sided Wilcoxon rank-sum tests. Imported from immuneACCESS, the table was reduced by TCRdb to in-frame sequences with V and J called. These copies leave out some clones; in studies compared against another copy, an unresolved V gene accounts for under half, and the cause of the remainder is not known. The V and J calls and clone size are taken from that table; D and trimming were inferred from the DNA. The sample records 300,000 to 450,000 clones, 70% to 90% of which are singletons. Of the sample, about 3.3% falls within the top ten clones.

CDR1 and CDR2 were assigned from the germline V gene (reference sequence) as SEHNR and FQNEAQ. V is reduced by 5 bases and J by 5 bases, leaving a spacing of 15 bases between them. Taken from cysteine to phenylalanine, the CDR3 has 15 residues. Only the CDR3 DNA is retained, 45 bases long and in frame from the first base. The sample comes from a study of Ad26.COV2.S vaccination and SARS-CoV-2 variants (TCRdb year 2021). Notes on the research overall: Donors in the vaccine arm were drawn from COV1001, a phase I-IIa trial of Ad26.COV2.S in healthy adults that was multicentre, randomized, double-blind and placebo-controlled. Ad26.COV2.S was given intramuscularly at 5x10^10 or 1x10^11 viral particles, as a single shot or as two shots 56 days apart. TCRbeta repertoire sequencing was used to assess the specificity and breadth of SARS-CoV-2-reactive T cell receptors after Ad26.COV2.S vaccination. A total of approximately 30 samples were included in the TCR-sequenced set, comprising around 19 Ad26.COV2.S vaccine recipients, 5 placebo recipients and 8 SARS-CoV-2 convalescent individuals. Participants in the trial were split at random into five groups of five each, receiving low-dose or high-dose Ad26.COV2.S once or twice, or else placebo on both occasions. Investigators did not know the trial group allocation while performing experiments and assessing outcomes. Study-wide conclusions, independent of this receptor: Higher spike-specific TCR breadth was observed in Ad26.COV2.S recipients than in placebo recipients (P = 0.0014). Non-spike TCR breadth was comparable between vaccine and placebo recipients, consistent with the vaccine containing only spike. According to the authors, total T cell responses may have been underestimated by the TCR breadth and depth analyses. Comparing responses between vaccine doses or regimens was not something the study was powered to do. Substantial breadth of spike-specific CD8+ and CD4+ T cell responses was reported after vaccination.

The meaning of the sample's treatment or condition label: approximately 18 received Ad26.COV2.S at low or high dose, single or two shots; 5 received placebo; per-sample allocation not given. Repertoires of vaccine and placebo recipients were sequenced from samples taken on day 63 after the first injection. Cohort 1b enrolled about 25 adults aged 18-55 years at a single site in Boston, USA, between 29 July and 7 August 2020. As a vaccine, Ad26.COV2.S was a replication-incompetent adenovirus type 26 vector that expressed a prefusion-stabilized SARS-CoV-2 spike protein derived from the original Wuhan strain.

This specimen consisted of peripheral blood, obtained in a trial of Ad26.COV2.S vaccine versus placebo. Recombination linked TRBV7-9 to TRBJ1-4; TRBD1 might be the D gene, on 5 matching bases. This TCR came from a person aged 18-60 years who received the Ad26.COV2.S COVID-19 vaccine or a placebo. DNA sequence: TGTGCCAGCAGCCTGACCCCGGGGGGAAATGAAAAACTGTTTTTT. Translated, it gives CASSLTPGGNEKLFF.